These T cell receptor beta chains were read from a single sample in a study of T cell responses to AZD1222 COVID-19 vaccine. TCRdb's copy holds only in-frame clones and misses some; the assay was immunoSEQ multiplex PCR. The table includes 95,000 to 150,000 clones, around 87% detected once. This specimen was peripheral blood, taken on day 0 of AZD1222 vaccination. The receptor source for this set is an adult in good health. Each CDR3 is given with its conserved first and last residue. A D gene is named only where the DNA matches it firmly. A clone size is listed for some rows: how often the clone was seen (once, few, many), or a class if it is expanded.

TRBV6-5,TRBJ1-4,-,-,TGTGCCAGCACCGGAGGGCGGGGGACTAATGAAAAACTGTTTTTT,CASTGGRGTNEKLFF
TRBV28,TRBJ1-1,few,TRBD1,TGTGCCAGCAGTCTGACAGGGGATCAAACTGAAGCTTTCTTT,CASSLTGDQTEAFF
TRBV29-1,TRBJ2-2,-,-,TGCAGCGTTGAGTCCGGCGCAGGGGAGCTGTTTTTT,CSVESGAGELFF
TRBV11-3,TRBJ2-1,-,-,TGTGCCAGCAGCTTACCAGGCCATGAGCAGTTCTTC,CASSLPGHEQFF
TRBV30,TRBJ1-4,once,-,TGTGCCTGGAGTGTAGGTCAGGCCCGTCCCGAAAAACTGTTTTTT,CAWSVGQARPEKLFF
TRBV28,TRBJ1-1,-,-,TGTGCCAGCAGCCTTCGCAACACTGAAGCTTTCTTT,CASSLRNTEAFF
TRBV5-4,TRBJ2-1,-,-,TGTGCCAGCAGCCGGGACTCCAATGAGCAGTTCTTC,CASSRDSNEQFF
TRBV5-1,TRBJ1-4,-,-,TGCGCCAGCAGCCGAACTCAGGGGTCTAATGAAAAACTGTTTTTT,CASSRTQGSNEKLFF
TRBV5-5,TRBJ1-4,-,TRBD1,TGTGCCAGCAGCAATTATAAGGGACAGGGCCGAGAAAAACTGTTTTTT,CASSNYKGQGREKLFF
TRBV19,TRBJ1-5,-,-,TGTGCCAGTAGTAAAACACAGGGCTTAGGCAATCAGCCCCAGCATTTT,CASSKTQGLGNQPQHF
TRBV24-1,TRBJ1-5,-,-,TGTGCCACCAGTGACCCTGGACAGAATCAGCCCCAGCATTTT,CATSDPGQNQPQHF
TRBV7-9,TRBJ2-1,-,TRBD1,TGTGCCAGCAGCTCCTACAGGGGGTCCTACAATGAGCAGTTCTTC,CASSSYRGSYNEQFF
TRBV18,TRBJ2-3,once,-,TGTGCCAGCTCACCAAAATTTGACGGCAACGATAGAGATACGCAGTATTTT,CASSPKFDGNDRDTQYF
TRBV4-3,TRBJ1-2,-,TRBD1,TGCGCCAGCAGCCCGCGGACAGGGTACAGCTACACCTTC,CASSPRTGYSYTF
TRBV7-3,TRBJ1-2,once,-,TGTGCCAGCAGCCCACTCTCCTCTAAGGAAAGGTATGGCTACACCTTC,CASSPLSSKERYGYTF
TRBV2,TRBJ1-1,-,-,TGTGCCAGCAGTGCGGGACCCTCGCGAACTGAAGCTTTCTTT,CASSAGPSRTEAFF
TRBV7-2,TRBJ2-2,once,-,TGTGCCAGCAGCTTCCCCACCGGGGAGCTGTTTTTT,CASSFPTGELFF
TRBV4-1,TRBJ1-3,few,-,TGCGCCAGCAGCCTAGAGACCTCTGGAAACACCATATATTTT,CASSLETSGNTIYF
TRBV6-2/TRBV6-3,TRBJ1-1,few,-,TGTGCCAGCAGTTCCCTCCGACGGTACACTGAAGCTTTCTTT,CASSSLRRYTEAFF
TRBV11-1,TRBJ2-2,-,-,TGTGCCAGCAGGCCCCAGGGGAACACCGGGGAGCTGTTTTTT,CASRPQGNTGELFF